The 6 T cell receptor beta chains below were found in one sample sequenced in a study of OX40 agonist ivuxolimab in advanced cancers. The table came from immunoSEQ multiplex PCR; TCRdb's copy has only in-frame clones and leaves some out. The profile shows fewer than 120,000 clones, 89% of them singletons. This specimen consisted of CD4+ or CD8+ T cells sorted from blood, obtained in a trial of the OX40 agonist ivuxolimab. These receptors were collected from an adult with an advanced solid tumor such as melanoma, head and neck, liver or kidney cancer.

This clone was counted a single time. V and J are TRBV25-1 and TRBJ2-1; weak D call: TRBD1 (6 bases). V was clipped by 5 bases and J by 0 bases, with 17 bases between them. Germline V gene data show CDR1 as MGHDK and CDR2 as SYGVNS. The CDR3 has 17 amino acids. The CDR3 region is CASSYVSRGRSYNEQFF. DNA for the CDR3: TGTGCCAGCAGTTATGTCTCCAGGGGCCGCTCCTACAATGAGCAGTTCTTC.

V gene TRBV29-1 combines with J gene TRBJ2-7; TRBD1 matches at 8 bases. The trim removed 4 bases at V and 6 bases at J, leaving 5 bases unmatched. Germline CDR1 reads SQVTM; CDR2 reads ANQGSEA. This CDR3 has 12 amino acids. CDR3 nucleotides: TGCAGCGTTGGGACAGGGTTGGGCGAGCAGTACTTC. Translating it yields CSVGTGLGEQYF.

The V gene is TRBV11-2, the J gene TRBJ1-2; 9 bases are a match to TRBD1. CDR1 and CDR2 from the germline V gene are SGHAT and FQNNGV. V shed 4 bases and J 4 bases; nucleotides not matched to a gene: 10. This CDR3 is built from 16 residues. The CDR3 sequence: CASSSNRGRPSYGYTF. The CDR3 DNA reads as TGTGCCAGCAGCTCTAACAGGGGGCGTCCCTCCTATGGCTACACCTTC.

The V and J genes are TRBV7-2 and TRBJ2-1; D possibly corresponds to TRBD1 (7 bases). V was cut by 5 bases and J by 8 bases, with 22 bases left in between. CDR1 is SGHTA and CDR2 is FQGNSA in the germline V gene. The CDR3 spans 16 residues. In DNA form, the CDR3 reads TGTGCCAGCAGCCCCCGCGAGCAGGGGGGCCCGGATGAGCAGTTCTTC. Protein sequence: CASSPREQGGPDEQFF.

Note on this clone: At one end, the junction sequence differs from germline, possibly due to a read error. The rearrangement uses TRBV7-7 and TRBJ2-2; possibly TRBD2 for D (5 bases). The CDR3 loop spans 14 amino acids. Germline V gene data show CDR1 as SSHAT and CDR2 as FNYEAQ (reference sequence). This CDR3 reads CASSLATSTGELFF. The CDR3 DNA reads as TGTGCTAGCAGCTTAGCTACTAGTACCGGGGAGCTGTTTTTT.

This clone has a single count. The chain has TRBV7-9 and TRBJ2-7; no firm D call. Trimming removed 7 bases at V and 0 bases at J, with 13 bases between. In germline, CDR1 is SEHNR, CDR2 FQNEAQ (reference sequence). The CDR3 has 14 amino acids. The CDR3 region is CASTVGSSSYEQYF. The DNA for the CDR3 is TGTGCCAGCACCGTCGGATCGAGCTCCTACGAGCAGTACTTC.